Below, one T cell receptor beta chain is given with its context. The antigen is not known. These data are taken from a study of blood T cells in healthy people across ages. Unmatched junction bases numbered 8, after V lost 5 bases and J lost 4 bases. This CDR3 is 14 amino acids long. CDR1 ENHRY and CDR2 SYGVKD come from the germline V gene. Then a second PCR, running roughly 6 to 12 cycles, was carried out with a sample-barcoded 5' primer and a J-beta primer mix. TCRdb passed the 5' RACE reads through MiXCR, listing each CDR3 protein once. The sample holds about 1 million distinct CDR3 sequences, 40% to 45% seen once. Study-level points and caveats: TCR beta diversity tracked closely with naive T cell percentage. Expanded clonotype changes were possibly confounded by unknown donor CMV status.

The rearrangement uses TRBV10-3 and TRBJ2-7; 7 bases are a match to TRBD1. Sample: blood. The TCR was taken from a woman aged 55-75 years in good health. For the CDR3, the DNA is TGTGCCATCAGTAGCGACAGGGAGCGTTACGAGCAGTACTTC. As protein: CAISSDRERYEQYF.